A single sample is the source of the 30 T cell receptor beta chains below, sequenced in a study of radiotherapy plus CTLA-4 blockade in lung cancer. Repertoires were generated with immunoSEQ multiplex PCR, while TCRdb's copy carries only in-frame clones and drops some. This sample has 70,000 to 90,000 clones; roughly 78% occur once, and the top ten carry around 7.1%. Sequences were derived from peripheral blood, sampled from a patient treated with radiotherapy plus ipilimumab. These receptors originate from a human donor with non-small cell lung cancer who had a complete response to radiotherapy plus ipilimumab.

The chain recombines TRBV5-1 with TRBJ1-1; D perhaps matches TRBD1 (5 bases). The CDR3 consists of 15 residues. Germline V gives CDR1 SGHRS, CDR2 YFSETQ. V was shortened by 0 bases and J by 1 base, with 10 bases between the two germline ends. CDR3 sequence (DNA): TGCGCCAGCAGCTTGGGGTCGGGGACGAACACTGAAGCTTTCTTT. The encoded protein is CASSLGSGTNTEAFF. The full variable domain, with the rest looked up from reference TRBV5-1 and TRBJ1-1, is KAGVTQTPRYLIKTRGQQVTLSCSPISGHRSVSWYQQTPGQGLQFLFEYFSETQRNKGNFPGRFSGRQFSNSRSEMNVSTLELGDSALYLCASSLGSGTNTEAFFGQGTRLTVV.

In DNA form, the CDR3 reads TGTGCCAGCAGATGGGACAGGGGTGGCTACACCTTC. Translated, it gives CASRWDRGGYTF. The chain uses TRBV6-5 and TRBJ1-2; 10 bases match TRBD1. The CDR3 extends over 12 amino acids. CDR1 is MNHEY and CDR2 is SVGAGI in the germline V gene. The V and J ends lost 6 bases and 7 bases, in that order; junction bases with no gene match: 2.

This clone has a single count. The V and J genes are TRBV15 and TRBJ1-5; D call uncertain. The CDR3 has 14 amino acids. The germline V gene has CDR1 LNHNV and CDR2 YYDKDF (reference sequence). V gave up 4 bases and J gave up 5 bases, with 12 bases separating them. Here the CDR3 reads CATSTGNLYQPQHF. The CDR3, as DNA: TGTGCCACCAGCACGGGAAACCTCTATCAGCCCCAGCATTTT.

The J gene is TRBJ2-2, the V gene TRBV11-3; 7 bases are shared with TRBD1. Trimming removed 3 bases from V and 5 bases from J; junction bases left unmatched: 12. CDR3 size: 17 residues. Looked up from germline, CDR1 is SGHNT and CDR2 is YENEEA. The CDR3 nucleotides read TGTGCCAGCAGCTTCGCCTCGACAGGGAAGTTAACCGGGGAGCTGTTTTTT. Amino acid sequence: CASSFASTGKLTGELFF. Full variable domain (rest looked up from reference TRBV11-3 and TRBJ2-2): EAGVVQSPRYKIIEKKQPVAFWCNPISGHNTLYWYLQNLGQGPELLIRYENEEAVDDSQLPKDRFSAERLKGVDSTLKIQPAELGDSAVYLCASSFASTGKLTGELFFGEGSRLTVL.

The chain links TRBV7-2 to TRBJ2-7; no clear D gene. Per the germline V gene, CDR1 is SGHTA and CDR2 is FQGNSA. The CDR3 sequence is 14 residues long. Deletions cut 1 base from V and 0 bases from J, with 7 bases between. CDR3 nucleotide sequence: TGTGCCAGCAGCTTAGTCCAGGCCTCCTACGAGCAGTACTTC. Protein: CASSLVQASYEQYF.

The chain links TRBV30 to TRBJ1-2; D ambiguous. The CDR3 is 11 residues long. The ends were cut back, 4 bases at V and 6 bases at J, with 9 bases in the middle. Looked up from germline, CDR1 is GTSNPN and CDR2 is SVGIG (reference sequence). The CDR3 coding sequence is TGTGCCTGGACTCGGGAAGATGGCTACACCTTC. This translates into CAWTREDGYTF.

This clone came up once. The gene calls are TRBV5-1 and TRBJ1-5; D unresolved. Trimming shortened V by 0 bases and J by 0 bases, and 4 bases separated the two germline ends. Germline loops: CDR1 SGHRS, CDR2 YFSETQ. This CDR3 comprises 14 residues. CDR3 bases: TGCGCCAGCAGCTTGGAAGGTAGCAATCAGCCCCAGCATTTT. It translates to CASSLEGSNQPQHF.

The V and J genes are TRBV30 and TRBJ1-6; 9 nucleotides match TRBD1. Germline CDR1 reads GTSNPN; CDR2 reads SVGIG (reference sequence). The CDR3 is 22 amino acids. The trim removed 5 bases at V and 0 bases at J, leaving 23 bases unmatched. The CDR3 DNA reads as TGTGCCTGGGACCGGGGACAGGGCATTTTTACTTTATCGAGCTCCTATAATTCACCCCTCCACTTT. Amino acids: CAWDRGQGIFTLSSSYNSPLHF.

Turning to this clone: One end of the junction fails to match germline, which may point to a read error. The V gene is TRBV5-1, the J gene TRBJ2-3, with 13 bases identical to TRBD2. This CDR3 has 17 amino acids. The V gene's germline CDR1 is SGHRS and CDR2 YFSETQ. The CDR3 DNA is TGCGCCAGCAGATTGGGACTAGCGGGGCCTGGGACAGATACGCAGTATTTT. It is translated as CASRLGLAGPGTDTQYF.

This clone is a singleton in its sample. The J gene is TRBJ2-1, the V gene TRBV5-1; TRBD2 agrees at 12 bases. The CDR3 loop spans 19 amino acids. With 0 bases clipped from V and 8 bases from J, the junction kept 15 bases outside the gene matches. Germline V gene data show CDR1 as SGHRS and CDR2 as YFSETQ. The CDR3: CASSLVLAGGPGANHEQFF. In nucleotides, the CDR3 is TGCGCCAGCAGCTTGGTCCTAGCGGGGGGGCCGGGGGCCAATCATGAGCAGTTCTTC.

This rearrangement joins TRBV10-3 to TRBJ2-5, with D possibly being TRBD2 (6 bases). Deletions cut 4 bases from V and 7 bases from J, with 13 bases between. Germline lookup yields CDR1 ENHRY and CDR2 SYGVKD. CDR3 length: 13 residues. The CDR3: CAISGGDLRTQYF. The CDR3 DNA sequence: TGTGCCATCAGTGGGGGGGACCTTCGGACCCAGTACTTC.

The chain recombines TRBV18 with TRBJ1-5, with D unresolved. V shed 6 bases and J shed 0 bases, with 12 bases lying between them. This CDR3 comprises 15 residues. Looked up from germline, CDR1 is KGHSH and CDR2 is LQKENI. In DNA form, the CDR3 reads TGTGCCAGCTCGTTTAACGGGCATAGCAATCAGCCCCAGCATTTT. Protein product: CASSFNGHSNQPQHF.

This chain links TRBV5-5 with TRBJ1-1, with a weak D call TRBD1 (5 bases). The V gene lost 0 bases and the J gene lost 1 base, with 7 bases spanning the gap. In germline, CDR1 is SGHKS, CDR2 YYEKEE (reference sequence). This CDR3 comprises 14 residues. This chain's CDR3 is CASSLGGANTEAFF. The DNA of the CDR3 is TGTGCCAGCAGCTTGGGGGGCGCGAACACTGAAGCTTTCTTT. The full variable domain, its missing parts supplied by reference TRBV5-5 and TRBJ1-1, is DAGVTQSPTHLIKTRGQQVTLRCSPISGHKSVSWYQQVLGQGPQFIFQYYEKEERGRGNFPDRFSARQFPNYSSELNVNALLLGDSALYLCASSLGGANTEAFFGQGTRLTVV.

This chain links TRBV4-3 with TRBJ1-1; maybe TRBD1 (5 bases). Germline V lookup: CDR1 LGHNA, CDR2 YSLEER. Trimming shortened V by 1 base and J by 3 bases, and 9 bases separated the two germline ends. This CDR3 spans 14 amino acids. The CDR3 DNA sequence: TGCGCCAGCAGCCAAGTTCAGGGTTACACTGAAGCTTTCTTT. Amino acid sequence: CASSQVQGYTEAFF.

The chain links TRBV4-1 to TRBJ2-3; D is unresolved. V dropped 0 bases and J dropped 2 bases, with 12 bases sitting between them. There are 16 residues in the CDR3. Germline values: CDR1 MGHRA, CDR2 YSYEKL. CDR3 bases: TGCGCCAGCAGCCAAGACGGCCAGCGACCCACAGATACGCAGTATTTT. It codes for CASSQDGQRPTDTQYF.

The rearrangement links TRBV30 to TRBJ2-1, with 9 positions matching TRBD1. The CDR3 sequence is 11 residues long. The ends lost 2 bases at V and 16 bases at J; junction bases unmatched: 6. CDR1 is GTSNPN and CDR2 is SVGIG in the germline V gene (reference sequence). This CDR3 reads CAWSSRDRAFF. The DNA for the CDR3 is TGTGCCTGGAGTAGCCGGGACAGGGCATTCTTC.

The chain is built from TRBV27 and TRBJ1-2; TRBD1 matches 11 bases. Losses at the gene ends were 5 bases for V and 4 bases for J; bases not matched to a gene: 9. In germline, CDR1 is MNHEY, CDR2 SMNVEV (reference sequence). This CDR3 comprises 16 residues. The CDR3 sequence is CASSPSPGQGGYGYTF. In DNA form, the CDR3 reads TGTGCCAGCAGTCCGTCCCCGGGACAGGGGGGCTATGGCTACACCTTC.

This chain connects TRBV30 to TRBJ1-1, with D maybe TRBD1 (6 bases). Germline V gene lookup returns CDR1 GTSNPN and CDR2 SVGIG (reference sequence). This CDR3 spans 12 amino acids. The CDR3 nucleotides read TGTGCGCGTGAGGGGGGTAACACTGAAGCTTTCTTT. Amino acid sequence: CAREGGNTEAFF.

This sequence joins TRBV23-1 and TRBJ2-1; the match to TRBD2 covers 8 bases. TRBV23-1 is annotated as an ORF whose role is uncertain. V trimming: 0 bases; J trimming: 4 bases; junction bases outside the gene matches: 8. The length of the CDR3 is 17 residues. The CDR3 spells CASSQSDERGTYNEQFF. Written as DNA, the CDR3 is TGCGCCAGCAGTCAATCCGATGAGCGGGGGACTTACAATGAGCAGTTCTTC.

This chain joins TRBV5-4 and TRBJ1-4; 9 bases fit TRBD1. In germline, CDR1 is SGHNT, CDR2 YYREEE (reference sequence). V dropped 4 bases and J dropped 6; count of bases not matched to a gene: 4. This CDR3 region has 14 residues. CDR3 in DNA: TGTGCCAGCAGCAACCGGGACAGGGATGAAAAACTGTTTTTT. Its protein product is CASSNRDRDEKLFF. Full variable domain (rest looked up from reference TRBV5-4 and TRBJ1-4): ETGVTQSPTHLIKTRGQQVTLRCSSQSGHNTVSWYQQALGQGPQFIFQYYREEENGRGNFPPRFSGLQFPNYSSELNVNALELDDSALYLCASSNRDRDEKLFFGSGTQLSVL.

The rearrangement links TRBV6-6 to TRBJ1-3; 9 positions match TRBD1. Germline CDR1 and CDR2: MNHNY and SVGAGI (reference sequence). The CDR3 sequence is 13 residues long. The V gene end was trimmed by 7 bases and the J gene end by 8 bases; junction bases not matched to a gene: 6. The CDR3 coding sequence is TGTGCCAGCAATACGGACAGGGGCGACACCATATATTTT. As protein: CASNTDRGDTIYF.

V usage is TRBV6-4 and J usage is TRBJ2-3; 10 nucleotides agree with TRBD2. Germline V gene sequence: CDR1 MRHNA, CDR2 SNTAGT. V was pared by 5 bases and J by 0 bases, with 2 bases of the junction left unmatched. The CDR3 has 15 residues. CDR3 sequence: CASSLTSGSTDTQYF. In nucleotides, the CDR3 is TGTGCCAGCAGTTTGACTAGCGGGAGCACAGATACGCAGTATTTT.

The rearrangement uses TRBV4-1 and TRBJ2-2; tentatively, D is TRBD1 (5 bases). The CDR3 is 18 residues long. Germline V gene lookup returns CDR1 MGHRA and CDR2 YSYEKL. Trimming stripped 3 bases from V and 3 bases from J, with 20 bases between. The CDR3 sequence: CASSHPSTETPYTGELFF. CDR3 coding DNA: TGCGCCAGCAGCCACCCATCGACAGAGACACCTTACACCGGGGAGCTGTTTTTT.

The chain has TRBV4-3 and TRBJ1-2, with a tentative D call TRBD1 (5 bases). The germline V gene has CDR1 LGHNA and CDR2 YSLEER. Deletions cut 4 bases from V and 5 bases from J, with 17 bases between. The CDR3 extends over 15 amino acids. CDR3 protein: CASSPDSSSGYGYTF. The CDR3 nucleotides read TGCGCCAGCAGCCCCGACAGTTCCTCGGGGTATGGCTACACCTTC.

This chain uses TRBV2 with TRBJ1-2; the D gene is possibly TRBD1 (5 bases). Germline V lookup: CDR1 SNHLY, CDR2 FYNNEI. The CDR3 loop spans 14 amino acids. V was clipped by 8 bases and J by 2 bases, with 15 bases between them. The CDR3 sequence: CASLRDATNYGYTF. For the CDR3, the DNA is TGTGCCAGCCTCCGGGACGCCACAAACTATGGCTACACCTTC.

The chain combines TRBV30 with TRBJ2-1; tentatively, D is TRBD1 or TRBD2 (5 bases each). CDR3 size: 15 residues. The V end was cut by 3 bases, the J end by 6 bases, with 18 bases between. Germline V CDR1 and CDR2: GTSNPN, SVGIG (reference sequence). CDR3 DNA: TGTGCCTGGAGCCTGGGACGAGCAGTCCCCAATGAGCAGTTCTTC. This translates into CAWSLGRAVPNEQFF.

CDR3 protein: CASSAQGQFSGNTIYF. CDR3 DNA: TGTGCCAGCAGTGCACAGGGACAGTTCTCTGGAAACACCATATATTTT. The chain joins TRBV6-1 to TRBJ1-3, with 7 bases identical to TRBD1. This CDR3 is built from 16 residues. The trim removed 4 bases at V and 0 bases at J, leaving 6 bases unmatched. The germline V gene has CDR1 MNHNS and CDR2 SASEGT.

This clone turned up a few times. CDR3 loop: CASQDQGGETQYF. In nucleotides, the CDR3 is TGCGCCAGCCAGGACCAGGGCGGAGAGACCCAGTACTTC. V is TRBV5-1 and J is TRBJ2-5; D is perhaps TRBD1 (5 bases). Between the trimmed V and J ends, which lost 7 bases and 4 bases, there was a span of 14 bases. Per the germline V gene, CDR1 is SGHRS and CDR2 is YFSETQ. The CDR3 loop spans 13 amino acids.

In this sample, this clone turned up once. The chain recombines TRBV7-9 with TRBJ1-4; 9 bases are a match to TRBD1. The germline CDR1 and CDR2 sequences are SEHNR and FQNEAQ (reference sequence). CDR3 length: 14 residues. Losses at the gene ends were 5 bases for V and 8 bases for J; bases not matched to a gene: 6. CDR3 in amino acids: CASSAQGAGEKLFF. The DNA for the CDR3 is TGTGCCAGCAGCGCACAGGGGGCAGGGGAAAAACTGTTTTTT. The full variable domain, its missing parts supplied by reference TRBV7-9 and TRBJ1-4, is DTGVSQNPRHKITKRGQNVTFRCDPISEHNRLYWYRQTLGQGPEFLTYFQNEAQLEKSRLLSDRFSAERPKGSFSTLEIQRTEQGDSAMYLCASSAQGAGEKLFFGSGTQLSVL.

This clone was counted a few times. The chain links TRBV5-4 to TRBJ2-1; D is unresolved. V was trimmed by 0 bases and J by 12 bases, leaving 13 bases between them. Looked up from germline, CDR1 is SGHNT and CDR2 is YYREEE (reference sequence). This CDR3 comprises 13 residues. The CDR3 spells CASSLENNMGQFF. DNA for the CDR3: TGTGCCAGCAGCTTGGAAAATAACATGGGGCAGTTCTTC.